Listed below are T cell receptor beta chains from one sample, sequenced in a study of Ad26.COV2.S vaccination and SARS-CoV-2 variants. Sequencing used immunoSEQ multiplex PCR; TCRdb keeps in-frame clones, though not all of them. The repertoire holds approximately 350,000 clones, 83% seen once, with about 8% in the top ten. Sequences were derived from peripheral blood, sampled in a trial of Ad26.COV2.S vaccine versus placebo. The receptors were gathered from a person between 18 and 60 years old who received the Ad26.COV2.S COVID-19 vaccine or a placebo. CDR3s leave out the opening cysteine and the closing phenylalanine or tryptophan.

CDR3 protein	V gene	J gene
ASSLVAGTGVQPQH	TRBV11-2	TRBJ1-5
ASSLRLSTGGNQPQH	TRBV13	TRBJ1-5
ASSSDRGRRSPLH	TRBV5-5	TRBJ1-6
RTGQLMAPLH	TRBV29-1	TRBJ1-6
ASSGQGPNEQY	TRBV6-6	TRBJ2-7
ASSTTSGRQQETQY	TRBV7-9	TRBJ2-5
SADSGAKNIQY	TRBV29-1	TRBJ2-4
ASSPSSGGLTYEQY	TRBV27	TRBJ2-7
ASSEGLPYGYT	TRBV2	TRBJ1-2
ASSQDRSGDTQY	TRBV4-3	TRBJ2-3
ASSVYALTSGSYEQY	TRBV9	TRBJ2-7